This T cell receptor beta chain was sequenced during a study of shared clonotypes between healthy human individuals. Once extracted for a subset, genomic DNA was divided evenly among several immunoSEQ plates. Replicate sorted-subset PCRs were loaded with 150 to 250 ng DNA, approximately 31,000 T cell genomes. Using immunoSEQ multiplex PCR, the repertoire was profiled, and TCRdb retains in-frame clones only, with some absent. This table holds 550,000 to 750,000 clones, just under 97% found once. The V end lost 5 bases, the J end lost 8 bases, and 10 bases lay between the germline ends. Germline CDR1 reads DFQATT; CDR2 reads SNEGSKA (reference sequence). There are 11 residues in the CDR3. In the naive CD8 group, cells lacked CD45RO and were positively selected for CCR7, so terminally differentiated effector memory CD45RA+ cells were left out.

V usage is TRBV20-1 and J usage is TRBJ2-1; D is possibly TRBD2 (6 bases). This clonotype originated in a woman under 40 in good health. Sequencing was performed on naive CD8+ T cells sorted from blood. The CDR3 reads CSAAWGDEQFF. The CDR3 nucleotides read TGCAGTGCTGCCTGGGGGGATGAGCAGTTCTTC.